This T cell receptor (beta chain) was sequenced for a study of T-cell memory formation after mild COVID-19. Study results and limitations: Some clones that responded were present in memory (sampled pre-infection), which suggests cross-reactive memory joined. Contracting clones, day 15 to 85, had balanced CD4/CD8, and later expanders favored CD4+.

This clonotype was observed a few times. Its antigen is as yet unknown. V lost 0 bases to trimming and J lost 3 bases, with 10 bases between them. CDR3 length: 14 residues. The germline V gene encodes CDR1 SGHRS and CDR2 YFSETQ. From the 5' RACE reads, TCRdb called clonotypes with MiXCR, one entry per CDR3 protein. Of about 210,000 distinct CDR3 sequences in the sample, approximately 30% are singletons; the top ten hold more than 9.5%. J is TRBJ2-7 and V is TRBV5-1; D perhaps matches TRBD1 (5 bases). Sequenced sample: PBMCs or a T cell subset sorted from them (not recorded which). This receptor was identified in an adult woman who had mild COVID-19 (a few samples of this study predate the infection). Cell type and time point are not known. CDR3 DNA: TGCGCCAGCAGCTTGGGGGCAAGGGGCTACGAGCAGTACTTC. This gives the protein CASSLGARGYEQYF.